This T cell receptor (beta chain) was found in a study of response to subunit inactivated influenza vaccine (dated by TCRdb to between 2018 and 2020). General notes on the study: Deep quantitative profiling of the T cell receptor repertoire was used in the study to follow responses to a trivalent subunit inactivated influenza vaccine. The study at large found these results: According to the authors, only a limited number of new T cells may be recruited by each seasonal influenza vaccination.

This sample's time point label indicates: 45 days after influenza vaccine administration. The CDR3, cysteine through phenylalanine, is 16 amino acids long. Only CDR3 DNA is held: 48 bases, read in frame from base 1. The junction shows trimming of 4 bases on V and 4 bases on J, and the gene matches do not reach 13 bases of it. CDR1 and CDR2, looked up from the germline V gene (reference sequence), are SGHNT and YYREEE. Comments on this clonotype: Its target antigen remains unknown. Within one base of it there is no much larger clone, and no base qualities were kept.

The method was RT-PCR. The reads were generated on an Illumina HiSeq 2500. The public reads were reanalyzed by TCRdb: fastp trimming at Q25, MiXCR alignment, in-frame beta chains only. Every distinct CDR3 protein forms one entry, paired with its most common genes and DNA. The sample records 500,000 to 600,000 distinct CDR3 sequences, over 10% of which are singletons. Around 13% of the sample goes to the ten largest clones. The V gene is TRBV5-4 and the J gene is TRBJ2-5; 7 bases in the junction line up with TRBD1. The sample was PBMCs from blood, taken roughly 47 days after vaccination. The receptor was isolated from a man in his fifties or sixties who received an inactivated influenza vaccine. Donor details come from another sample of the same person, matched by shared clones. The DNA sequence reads TGTGCCAGCAGCAAAGAGAAGACAGGGACGTCAGAGACCCAGTACTTC. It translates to CASSKEKTGTSETQYF.